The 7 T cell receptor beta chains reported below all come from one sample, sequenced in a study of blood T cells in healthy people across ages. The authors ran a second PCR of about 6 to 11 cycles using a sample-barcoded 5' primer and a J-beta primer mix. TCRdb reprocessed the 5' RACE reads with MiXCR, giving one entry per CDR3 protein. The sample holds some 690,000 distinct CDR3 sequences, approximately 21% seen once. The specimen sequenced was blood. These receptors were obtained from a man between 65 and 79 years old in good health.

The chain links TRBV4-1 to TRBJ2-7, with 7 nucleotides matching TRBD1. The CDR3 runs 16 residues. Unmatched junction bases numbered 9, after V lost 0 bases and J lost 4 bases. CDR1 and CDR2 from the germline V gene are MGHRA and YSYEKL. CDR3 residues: CASSQDQPLQGYEQYF. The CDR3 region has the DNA TGCGCCAGCAGCCAAGACCAACCACTACAGGGGTACGAGCAGTACTTC.

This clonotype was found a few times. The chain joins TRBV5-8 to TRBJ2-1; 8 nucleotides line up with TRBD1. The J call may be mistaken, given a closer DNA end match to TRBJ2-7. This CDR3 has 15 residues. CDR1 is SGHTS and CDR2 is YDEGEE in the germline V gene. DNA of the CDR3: TGTGCCAGCAGCTTCCCCCGACAGGGGACTTACGAGCAGTACTTC. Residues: CASSFPRQGTYEQYF.

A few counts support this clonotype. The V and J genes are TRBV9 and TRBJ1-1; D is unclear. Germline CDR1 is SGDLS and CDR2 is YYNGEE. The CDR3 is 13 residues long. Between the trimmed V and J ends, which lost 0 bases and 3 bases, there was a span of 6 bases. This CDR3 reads CASSVGSYTEAFF. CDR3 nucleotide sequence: TGTGCCAGCAGCGTAGGGTCGTACACTGAAGCTTTCTTT. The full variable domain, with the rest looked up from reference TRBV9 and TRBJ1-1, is DSGVTQTPKHLITATGQRVTLRCSPRSGDLSVYWYQQSLDQGLQFLIQYYNGEERAKGNILERFSAQQFPDLHSELNLSSLELGDSALYFCASSVGSYTEAFFGQGTRLTVV.

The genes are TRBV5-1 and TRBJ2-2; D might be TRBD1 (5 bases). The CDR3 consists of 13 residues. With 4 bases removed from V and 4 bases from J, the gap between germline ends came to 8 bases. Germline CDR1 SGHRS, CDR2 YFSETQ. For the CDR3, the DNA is TGCGCCAGCAGCGGCAGGGTCACCGGGGAGCTGTTTTTT. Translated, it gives CASSGRVTGELFF.

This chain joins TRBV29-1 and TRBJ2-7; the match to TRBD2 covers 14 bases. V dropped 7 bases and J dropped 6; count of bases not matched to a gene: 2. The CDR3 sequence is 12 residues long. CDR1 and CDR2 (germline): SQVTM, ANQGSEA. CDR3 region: CSAGLAGGEQYF. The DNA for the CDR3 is TGCAGCGCCGGACTAGCGGGGGGCGAGCAGTACTTC.

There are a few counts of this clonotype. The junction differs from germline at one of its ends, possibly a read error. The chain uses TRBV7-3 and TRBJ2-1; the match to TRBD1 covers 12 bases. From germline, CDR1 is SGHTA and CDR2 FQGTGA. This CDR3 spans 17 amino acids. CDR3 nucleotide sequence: TGTGCCGGCAGCTTAATGGTTCTGGGACAGGGGGCTGGTGAGCAGTTCTTC. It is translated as CAGSLMVLGQGAGEQFF. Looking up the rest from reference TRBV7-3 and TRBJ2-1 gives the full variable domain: GAGVSQTPSNKVTEKGKYVELRCDPISGHTALYWYRQSLGQGPEFLIYFQGTGAADDSGLPNDRFFAVRPEGSVSTLKIQRTERGDSAVYLCAGSLMVLGQGAGEQFFGPGTRLTVL.

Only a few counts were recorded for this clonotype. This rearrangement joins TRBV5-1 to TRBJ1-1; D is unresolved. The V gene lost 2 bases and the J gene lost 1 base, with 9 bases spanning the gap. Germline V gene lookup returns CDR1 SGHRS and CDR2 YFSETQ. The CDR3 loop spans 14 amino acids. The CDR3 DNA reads TGCGCCAGCAGCTTACAAAACCGGAACACTGAAGCTTTCTTT. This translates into CASSLQNRNTEAFF.